The table lists the clone carrying this T cell receptor (beta chain) with many counts. V lost 0 bases and J lost 4, with 13 bases in between. Germline V gene data show CDR1 as SQVTM and CDR2 as ANQGSEA. This CDR3 has 14 amino acids. This sample stems from a study of blood T cells in healthy people across ages. Primed by a sample-barcoded 5' primer and a J-beta primer mix, a second PCR proceeded for about 7 to 11 cycles. Each CDR3 protein is one row after TCRdb ran MiXCR on the 5' RACE reads. Among some 1.7 million distinct CDR3 sequences listed, roughly 27% were seen once. What was sequenced was blood. The sequence derives from a woman aged 25 to 39 in good health. The chain is built from TRBV29-1 and TRBJ2-7; possibly TRBD1 for D (6 bases). CDR3 bases: TGCAGCGTTGAAGATCTGGGGACAAGATACGAGCAGTACTTC. Translation: CSVEDLGTRYEQYF.